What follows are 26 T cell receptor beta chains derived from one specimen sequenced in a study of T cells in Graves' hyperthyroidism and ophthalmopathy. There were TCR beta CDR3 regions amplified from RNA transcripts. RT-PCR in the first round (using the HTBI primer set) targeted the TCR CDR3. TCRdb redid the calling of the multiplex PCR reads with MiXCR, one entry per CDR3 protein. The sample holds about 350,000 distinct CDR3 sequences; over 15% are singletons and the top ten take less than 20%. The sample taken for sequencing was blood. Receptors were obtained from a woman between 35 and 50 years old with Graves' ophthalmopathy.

This CDR3 is CASSYSRTVGGDGYTF. The CDR3 coding sequence is TGTGCCAGCAGTTACTCAAGGACAGTGGGGGGAGATGGCTACACCTTC. This chain joins TRBV6-5 and TRBJ1-2, with D perhaps matching TRBD1 (6 bases). Trimming stripped 0 bases from V and 6 bases from J, with 17 bases between. CDR1 MNHEY and CDR2 SVGAGI come from the germline V gene. This CDR3 has 16 amino acids.

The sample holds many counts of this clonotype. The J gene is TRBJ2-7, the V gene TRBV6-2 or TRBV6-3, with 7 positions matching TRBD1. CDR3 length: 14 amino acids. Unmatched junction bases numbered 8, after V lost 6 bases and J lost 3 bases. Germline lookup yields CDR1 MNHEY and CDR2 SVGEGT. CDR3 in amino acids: CASRNDRARYEQYF. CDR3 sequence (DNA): TGTGCCAGCAGGAATGACAGGGCGCGCTACGAGCAGTACTTC.

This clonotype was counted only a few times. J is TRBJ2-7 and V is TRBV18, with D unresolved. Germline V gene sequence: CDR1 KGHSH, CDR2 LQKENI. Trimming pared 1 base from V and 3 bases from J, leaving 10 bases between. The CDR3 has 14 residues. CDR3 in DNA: TGTGCCAGCTCACCACAAGGGATCGACTACGAGCAGTACTTC. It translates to CASSPQGIDYEQYF.

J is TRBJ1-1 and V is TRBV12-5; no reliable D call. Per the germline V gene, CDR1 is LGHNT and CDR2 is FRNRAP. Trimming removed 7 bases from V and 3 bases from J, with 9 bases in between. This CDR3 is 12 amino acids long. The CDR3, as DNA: TGTGCTAGTGCCAGAGCGGACACTGAAGCTTTCTTT. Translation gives CASARADTEAFF.

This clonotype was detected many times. The CDR3 region is CASSFVGPPTYEQYF. The CDR3 DNA sequence: TGTGCCAGCAGTTTTGTGGGTCCTCCAACCTACGAGCAGTACTTC. The rearrangement links TRBV27 to TRBJ2-7; D is uncertain. The CDR3 is 15 residues long. Germline-derived CDR1 and CDR2 are MNHEY and SMNVEV (reference sequence). The V end was cut by 3 bases, the J end by 2 bases, with 14 bases between.

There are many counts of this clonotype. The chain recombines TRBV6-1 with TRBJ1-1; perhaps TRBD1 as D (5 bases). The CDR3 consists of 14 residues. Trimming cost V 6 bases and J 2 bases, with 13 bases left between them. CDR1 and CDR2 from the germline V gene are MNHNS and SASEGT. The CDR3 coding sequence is TGTGCCAGCAGCCAGGTTAGGGGTAACACTGAAGCTTTCTTT. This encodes CASSQVRGNTEAFF.

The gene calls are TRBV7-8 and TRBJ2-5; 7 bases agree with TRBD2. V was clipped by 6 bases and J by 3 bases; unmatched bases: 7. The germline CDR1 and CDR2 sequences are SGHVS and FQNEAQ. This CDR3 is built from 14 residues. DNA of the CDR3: TGTGCCAGCAGTTGGGGGAGCGGGGAAGAGACCCAGTACTTC. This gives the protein CASSWGSGEETQYF.

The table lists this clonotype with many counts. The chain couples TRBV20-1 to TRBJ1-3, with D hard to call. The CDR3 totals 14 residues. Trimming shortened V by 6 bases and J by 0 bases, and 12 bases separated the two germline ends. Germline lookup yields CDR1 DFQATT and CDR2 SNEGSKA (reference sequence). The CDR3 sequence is CSASTPTSGNTIYF. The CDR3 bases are TGCAGTGCGTCCACACCGACCTCTGGAAACACCATATATTTT.

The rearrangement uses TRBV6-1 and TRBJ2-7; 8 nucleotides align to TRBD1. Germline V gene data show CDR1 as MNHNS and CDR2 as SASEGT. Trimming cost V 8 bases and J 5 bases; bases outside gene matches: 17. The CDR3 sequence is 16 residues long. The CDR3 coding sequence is TGTGCCAGCCCTCCTATCGACAGGGGTCGGATCCACGAGCAGTACTTC. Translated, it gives CASPPIDRGRIHEQYF.

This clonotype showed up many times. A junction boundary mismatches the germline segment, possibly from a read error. The CDR3 DNA sequence: TGTGCCAGCTCATCACCGGACAGCCTCCCTTACTTC. This translates into CASSSPDSLPYF. This chain connects TRBV18 to TRBJ2-7; weak D call: TRBD1 (6 bases). This CDR3 spans 12 amino acids. In germline, CDR1 is KGHSH, CDR2 LQKENI. The full variable domain, with the rest looked up from reference TRBV18 and TRBJ2-7, is NAGVMQNPRHLVRRRGQEARLRCSPMKGHSHVYWYRQLPEEGLKFMVYLQKENIIDESGMPKERFSAEFPKEGPSILRIQQVVRGDSAAYFCASSSPDSLPYFGPGTRLTVT.

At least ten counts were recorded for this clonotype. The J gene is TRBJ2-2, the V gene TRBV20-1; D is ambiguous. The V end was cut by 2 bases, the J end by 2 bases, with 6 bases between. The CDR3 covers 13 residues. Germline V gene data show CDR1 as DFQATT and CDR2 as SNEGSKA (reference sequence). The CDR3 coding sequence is TGCAGTGCTAGACAGTATAACACCGGGGAGCTGTTTTTT. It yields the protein CSARQYNTGELFF.

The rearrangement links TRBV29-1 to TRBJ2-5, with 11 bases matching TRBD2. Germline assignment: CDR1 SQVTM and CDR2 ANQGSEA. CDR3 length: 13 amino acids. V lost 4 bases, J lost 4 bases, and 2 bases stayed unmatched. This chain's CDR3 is CSVGGTSGETQYF. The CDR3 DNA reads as TGCAGCGTTGGAGGGACTAGCGGAGAGACCCAGTACTTC.

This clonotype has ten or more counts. The CDR3 protein is CASRGSQHLVGYTF. CDR3 coding DNA: TGTGCCAGCAGAGGGTCCCAACACTTAGTGGGCTACACCTTC. The rearrangement joins TRBV25-1 to TRBJ1-2; D unclear. CDR3 length: 14 amino acids. Germline-derived CDR1 and CDR2 are MGHDK and SYGVNS. The V gene lost 6 bases and the J gene lost 8 bases, with 19 bases spanning the gap.

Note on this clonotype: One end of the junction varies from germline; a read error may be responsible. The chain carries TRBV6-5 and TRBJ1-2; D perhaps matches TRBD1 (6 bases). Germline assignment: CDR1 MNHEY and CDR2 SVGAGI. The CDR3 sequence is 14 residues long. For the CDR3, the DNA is TGTGCCAGCAGTTATCGTATCGACGTCGGGGGCTCCACCTTC. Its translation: CASSYRIDVGGSTF.

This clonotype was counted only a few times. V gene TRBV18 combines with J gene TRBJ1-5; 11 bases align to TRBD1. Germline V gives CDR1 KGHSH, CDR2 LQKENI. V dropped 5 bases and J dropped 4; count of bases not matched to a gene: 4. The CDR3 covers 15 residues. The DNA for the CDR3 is TGTGCCAGCTCAGCGGGGACAGGGGGAAATCAGCCCCAGCATTTT. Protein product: CASSAGTGGNQPQHF.

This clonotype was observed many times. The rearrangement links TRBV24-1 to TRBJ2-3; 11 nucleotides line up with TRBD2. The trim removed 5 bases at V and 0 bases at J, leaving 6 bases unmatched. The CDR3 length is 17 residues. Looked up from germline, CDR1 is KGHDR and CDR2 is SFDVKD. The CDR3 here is CATSATSGRVSTDTQYF. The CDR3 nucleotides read TGTGCCACCAGTGCCACTAGCGGGAGAGTTAGCACAGATACGCAGTATTTT.

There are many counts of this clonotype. The CDR3 spells CASSVGADSGNTIYF. The DNA for the CDR3 is TGTGCCAGCAGCGTAGGCGCGGACTCTGGAAACACCATATATTTT. The V and J genes are TRBV9 and TRBJ1-3; no clear D. The germline V gene encodes CDR1 SGDLS and CDR2 YYNGEE. V lost 0 bases to trimming and J lost 0 bases, with 7 bases between them. The CDR3 runs to 15 residues.

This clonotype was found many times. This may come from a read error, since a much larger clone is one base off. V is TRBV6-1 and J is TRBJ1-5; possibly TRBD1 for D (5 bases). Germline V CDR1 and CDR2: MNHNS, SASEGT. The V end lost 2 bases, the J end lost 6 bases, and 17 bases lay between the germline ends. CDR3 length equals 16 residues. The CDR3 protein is CASSESGGGVIQPQHF. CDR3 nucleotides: TGTGCCAGCAGTGAAAGCGGCGGGGGGGTCATTCAGCCCCAGCATTTT.

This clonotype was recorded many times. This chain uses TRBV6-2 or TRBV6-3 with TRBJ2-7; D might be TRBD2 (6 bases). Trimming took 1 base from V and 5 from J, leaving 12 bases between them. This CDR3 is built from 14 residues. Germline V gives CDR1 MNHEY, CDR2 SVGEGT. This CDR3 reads CASSYFGSSHEQYF. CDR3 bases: TGTGCCAGCAGTTACTTCGGGAGTAGCCACGAGCAGTACTTC.

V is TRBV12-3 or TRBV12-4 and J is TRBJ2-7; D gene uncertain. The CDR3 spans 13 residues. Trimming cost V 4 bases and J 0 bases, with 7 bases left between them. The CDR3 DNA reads TGTGCCAGCAGTTCCCTAAACTCCTACGAGCAGTACTTC. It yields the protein CASSSLNSYEQYF.

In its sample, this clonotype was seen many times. The CDR3 here is CASSNRDGTEAFF. The CDR3 DNA reads as TGTGCCAGCAGTAACCGGGACGGCACTGAAGCTTTCTTT. The J gene is TRBJ1-1, the V gene TRBV28; perhaps TRBD1 as D (5 bases). The CDR3 runs 13 residues. The ends were cut back, 5 bases at V and 4 bases at J, with 11 bases in the middle. The germline CDR1 and CDR2 sequences are MDHEN and SYDVKM.

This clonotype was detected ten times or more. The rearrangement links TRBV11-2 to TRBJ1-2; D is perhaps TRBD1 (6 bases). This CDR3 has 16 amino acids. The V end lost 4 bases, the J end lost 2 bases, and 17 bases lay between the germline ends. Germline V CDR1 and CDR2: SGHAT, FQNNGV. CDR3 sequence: CASSSPRTGTNYGYTF. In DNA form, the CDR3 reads TGTGCCAGCAGCTCCCCCCGAACAGGGACCAACTATGGCTACACCTTC.

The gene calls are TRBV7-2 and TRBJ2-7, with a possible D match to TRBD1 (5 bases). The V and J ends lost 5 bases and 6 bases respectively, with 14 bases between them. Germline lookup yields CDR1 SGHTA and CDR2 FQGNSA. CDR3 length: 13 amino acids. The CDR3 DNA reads TGTGCCAGCAGCCCCCACCAGGGATCCGAGCAGTACTTC. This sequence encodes CASSPHQGSEQYF. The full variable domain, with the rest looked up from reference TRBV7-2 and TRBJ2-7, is GAGVSQSPSNKVTEKGKDVELRCDPISGHTALYWYRQSLGQGLEFLIYFQGNSAPDKSGLPSDRFSAERTGGSVSTLTIQRTQQEDSAVYLCASSPHQGSEQYFGPGTRLTVT.

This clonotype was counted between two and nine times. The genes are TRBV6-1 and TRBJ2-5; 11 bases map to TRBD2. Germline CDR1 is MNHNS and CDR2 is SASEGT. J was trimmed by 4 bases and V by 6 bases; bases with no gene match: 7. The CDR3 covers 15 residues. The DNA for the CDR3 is TGTGCCAGCAGCAGACTAGCGGGAAGGCCAGAGACCCAGTACTTC. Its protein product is CASSRLAGRPETQYF.

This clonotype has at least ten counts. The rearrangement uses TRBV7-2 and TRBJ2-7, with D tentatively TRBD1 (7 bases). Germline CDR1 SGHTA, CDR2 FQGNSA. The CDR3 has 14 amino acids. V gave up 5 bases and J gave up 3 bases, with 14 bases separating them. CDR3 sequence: CASSPGGTDYEQYF. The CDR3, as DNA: TGTGCCAGCAGCCCAGGGGGGACGGACTACGAGCAGTACTTC. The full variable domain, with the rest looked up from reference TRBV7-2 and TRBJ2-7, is GAGVSQSPSNKVTEKGKDVELRCDPISGHTALYWYRQSLGQGLEFLIYFQGNSAPDKSGLPSDRFSAERTGGSVSTLTIQRTQQEDSAVYLCASSPGGTDYEQYFGPGTRLTVT.

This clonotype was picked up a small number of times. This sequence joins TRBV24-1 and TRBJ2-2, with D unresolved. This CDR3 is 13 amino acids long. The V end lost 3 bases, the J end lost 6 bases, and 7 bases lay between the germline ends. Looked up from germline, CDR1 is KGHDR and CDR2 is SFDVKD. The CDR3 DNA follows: TGTGCCACCAGTGATCCAGCCCCCGGGGAGCTGTTTTTT. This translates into CATSDPAPGELFF.